This T cell receptor (beta chain) was captured by sequencing in a study of T cells after yellow fever vaccination. Study information: When fractions had low cell numbers, they were prepared with SMART-Seq v4 Ultra Low Input.

TCRdb fed the 5' RACE reads into MiXCR, producing one record per CDR3 protein. The sample lists hundreds of thousands of distinct CDR3 sequences, roughly an eighth occurring once. Trimming stripped 4 bases from V and 2 bases from J, with 10 bases between. CDR1 and CDR2 (germline): DFQATT, SNEGSKA (reference sequence). This CDR3 has 13 amino acids. The chain employs TRBV20-1 and TRBJ2-3; possible D gene TRBD2, 5 bases. The input for sequencing was PBMCs, taken on the day of the yellow fever booster vaccination. The sequence was obtained from a man in his thirties or forties who received the YFV17D yellow fever vaccine. The CDR3 reads CSAIYGNTDTQYF. The CDR3 DNA follows: TGCAGTGCTATATACGGGAACACAGATACGCAGTATTTT.